The subject of this entry is one T cell receptor (beta chain). Other DNA sequences in this specimen translate into the identical CDR3. The CDR3 contains 11 residues. J was trimmed by 4 bases and V by 6 bases; bases with no gene match: 2. Germline CDR1 reads DFQATT; CDR2 reads SNEGSKA (reference sequence). It was one heparinised blood draw, averaging roughly 120 mL, that each donor gave. The sample originates from a study of beta chain features in type 1 diabetes. At the level of the study: Over all samples combined, some 110 million sorted cells were examined.

The whole isolated RNA underwent reverse transcription, so sequencing captured expressed TCRB transcripts. Only in-frame clones appear in the TCRdb table, and some are missing; sequencing was by immunoSEQ multiplex PCR. Among under 900,000 clones listed, roughly a sixth were seen once. The clonotype comes from a woman in her late teens or twenties in good health. Sample: naive CD4+ T cells from blood. This chain joins TRBV20-1 and TRBJ2-5; 7 nucleotides align to TRBD1. CDR3 in DNA: TGCAGTGCAAACAGGGGAGAGACCCAGTACTTC. Translating gives CSANRGETQYF.